The 27 T cell receptor beta chains listed next were all sequenced from one sample in a study of Graves' ophthalmopathy and Graves' hyperthyroidism. Amplification of TCR beta CDR3 regions used RNA transcripts. HTBI primers served in a first-round RT-PCR, which a second-round multiplex PCR followed. TCRdb passed the multiplex PCR reads through MiXCR, listing each CDR3 protein once. The sample has about 390,000 distinct CDR3 sequences; about 15% are singletons. The sequenced material came from peripheral blood. These receptor sequences come from an adult woman with stable Graves' hyperthyroidism.

The table lists this clonotype with many counts. V usage is TRBV6-2 or TRBV6-3 and J usage is TRBJ1-2; 9 nucleotides match TRBD1. This CDR3 is built from 14 residues. J gave up 3 bases and V 4 bases, and 3 bases lay outside the gene matches. Germline V gene sequence: CDR1 MNHEY, CDR2 SVGEGT. In DNA form, the CDR3 reads TGTGCCAGCAGTTCCCGACAGGGGGACTATGGCTACACCTTC. It encodes CASSSRQGDYGYTF.

This clonotype was recorded at least ten times. The gene calls are TRBV12-3 or TRBV12-4 and TRBJ2-7, with 8 bases aligning to TRBD2. Trimming at V came to 5 bases and at J to 5 bases, leaving 8 bases not matched to a gene. The CDR3 runs to 14 residues. CDR3 loop: CASSPGTRFDEQYF. CDR3 nucleotides: TGTGCCAGCAGTCCGGGGACTAGGTTTGACGAGCAGTACTTC.

This clonotype rates as medium-sized. The chain joins TRBV28 to TRBJ1-2; D ambiguous. The V end was cut by 5 bases, the J end by 3 bases, with 13 bases between. The germline V gene encodes CDR1 MDHEN and CDR2 SYDVKM. This CDR3 has 14 amino acids. CDR3 DNA: TGTGCCAGCAGTCCCCTAAGCACTGACTATGGCTACACCTTC. It translates to CASSPLSTDYGYTF.

This clonotype was seen only a few times. The chain recombines TRBV28 with TRBJ1-1; 8 positions agree with TRBD1. CDR1 MDHEN and CDR2 SYDVKM come from the germline V gene. The CDR3 spans 15 residues. The V and J ends lost 6 bases and 1 base, in that order; junction bases with no gene match: 7. The CDR3, as DNA: TGTGCCAGCAGAAAAGCGACAGGGGAGAACACTGAAGCTTTCTTT. This sequence encodes CASRKATGENTEAFF.

The table lists this clonotype with a few counts. The chain combines TRBV28 with TRBJ1-5, with no clear D. Germline CDR1 and CDR2: MDHEN and SYDVKM. The CDR3 extends over 13 amino acids. With 7 bases removed from V and 4 bases from J, the gap between germline ends came to 11 bases. The DNA for the CDR3 is TGTGCCAGCACCCCCAGCGGGAATCAGCCCCAGCATTTT. This translates into CASTPSGNQPQHF. The complete variable domain, with remaining parts taken from reference TRBV28 and TRBJ1-5, reads DVKVTQSSRYLVKRTGEKVFLECVQDMDHENMFWYRQDPGLGLRLIYFSYDVKMKEKGDIPEGYSVSREKKERFSLILESASTNQTSMYLCASTPSGNQPQHFGDGTRLSIL.

For this clonotype: An end of the junction differs from the germline gene, which may be a read error. The chain has TRBV7-2 and TRBJ2-7; D not resolved. Per germline, CDR1 SGHTA and CDR2 FQGNSA. This CDR3 comprises 12 residues. CDR3 residues: CASSLSSYEQCF. Here the CDR3 DNA reads TGTGCCAGTAGCTTATCCTCCTACGAGCAGTGCTTC.

This clonotype was picked up many times. The chain recombines TRBV7-9 with TRBJ2-7; D remains ambiguous. Germline V gives CDR1 SEHNR, CDR2 FQNEAQ (reference sequence). The CDR3 loop spans 13 amino acids. V shed 4 bases and J shed 0 bases, with 7 bases lying between them. The CDR3 here is CASSSQISYEQYF. The CDR3 DNA reads TGTGCCAGCAGCTCACAGATCTCCTACGAGCAGTACTTC.

This clonotype appeared many times. The V and J genes are TRBV28 and TRBJ1-5; the D gene is possibly TRBD1 (5 bases). The CDR3 spans 17 residues. With 4 bases removed from V and 0 bases from J, the gap between germline ends came to 16 bases. Germline lookup yields CDR1 MDHEN and CDR2 SYDVKM. The CDR3 loop is CASSSYGGDLSNQPQHF. The CDR3 nucleotides read TGTGCCAGCAGTTCCTACGGGGGGGACCTTAGCAATCAGCCCCAGCATTTT.

This sequence joins TRBV12-3 or TRBV12-4 and TRBJ2-7; possible D gene TRBD2, 6 bases. This CDR3 is 16 amino acids long. V lost 4 bases and J 0 bases, leaving 16 bases between the germline ends. In nucleotides, the CDR3 is TGTGCCAGCAGTTCCCCATATCGGGGGAGCTCCTACGAGCAGTACTTC. Translation gives CASSSPYRGSSYEQYF.

This clonotype showed up many times. V gene TRBV12-3 or TRBV12-4 combines with J gene TRBJ2-5, with 11 positions matching TRBD2. The CDR3 totals 14 residues. With V trimmed by 2 bases and J by 6 bases, 2 bases remained unmatched. The CDR3 is CASSLLAGGQTQYF. The CDR3 DNA reads as TGTGCCAGCAGTTTACTAGCGGGAGGCCAGACCCAGTACTTC.

The V and J genes are TRBV6-1 and TRBJ1-2; perhaps TRBD1 as D (6 bases). Germline loops: CDR1 MNHNS, CDR2 SASEGT. V was trimmed by 6 bases and J by 3 bases, leaving 14 bases between them. This CDR3 is built from 14 residues. CDR3 sequence reads: CASRRGAGDYGYTF. The CDR3 nucleotides are TGTGCCAGCAGGAGGGGGGCAGGGGACTATGGCTACACCTTC.

This clonotype has ten or more counts. The chain joins TRBV6-5 to TRBJ1-2; D is uncertain. From germline, CDR1 is MNHEY and CDR2 SVGAGI. The CDR3 contains 15 residues. The V gene lost 2 bases and the J gene lost 5 bases, with 15 bases spanning the gap. Written as DNA, the CDR3 is TGTGCCAGCAGTTACAGACAAATAAACAATTATGGCTACACCTTC. Its translation is CASSYRQINNYGYTF.

This clonotype has more than one count but fewer than ten. The rearrangement uses TRBV6-1 and TRBJ2-5, with 8 bases lining up with TRBD2. The J segment lost 4 bases and the V segment lost 8 bases, leaving 6 bases of the junction unmatched. From germline, CDR1 is MNHNS and CDR2 SASEGT. CDR3 length equals 13 residues. The CDR3 DNA is TGTGCCAGCGTAGCGGGGAGTGCAGAGACCCAGTACTTC. This gives the protein CASVAGSAETQYF.

This clonotype came up many times. This chain joins TRBV12-3 or TRBV12-4 and TRBJ2-7; 12 nucleotides agree with TRBD2. Trimming cost V 7 bases and J 6 bases; bases outside gene matches: 4. This CDR3 contains 13 residues. CDR3: CASNPSGRGEQYF. For the CDR3, the DNA is TGTGCCAGCAACCCTAGCGGGAGGGGCGAGCAGTACTTC.

This clonotype was found many times. The V and J genes are TRBV6-1 and TRBJ2-7; the D gene is possibly TRBD2 (6 bases). Trimming pared 8 bases from V and 2 bases from J, leaving 25 bases between. The CDR3 sequence is 17 residues long. CDR1 and CDR2 from the germline V gene are MNHNS and SASEGT. The CDR3 nucleotides are TGTGCCAGCGTGGGGGGAGGCGGTGCAGGCCAGGCCTACGAGCAGTACTTC. It encodes CASVGGGGAGQAYEQYF.

This clonotype was seen many times. The rearrangement joins TRBV6-1 to TRBJ2-7; TRBD2 might be the D (6 bases). Germline loops: CDR1 MNHNS, CDR2 SASEGT. The V and J ends lost 1 base and 3 bases respectively, with 13 bases between them. The CDR3 has 15 residues. CDR3 in DNA: TGTGCCAGCAGTGAAGGGAGGGGAGGACACTACGAGCAGTACTTC. Its translation is CASSEGRGGHYEQYF.

This clonotype was detected many times. This chain uses TRBV6-2 or TRBV6-3 with TRBJ1-2, with 7 bases lining up with TRBD1. CDR1 and CDR2 from the germline V gene are MNHEY and SVGEGT. The CDR3 is 13 amino acids. The J segment lost 8 bases and the V segment lost 5 bases, leaving 8 bases of the junction unmatched. The CDR3 reads CASSPGGSSGYTF. Here the CDR3 DNA reads TGTGCCAGCAGTCCAGGGGGTTCGAGCGGCTACACCTTC.

This clonotype came up many times. The chain recombines TRBV20-1 with TRBJ1-5; tentative D call: TRBD1 (5 bases). This CDR3 spans 15 amino acids. CDR1 and CDR2 (germline): DFQATT, SNEGSKA (reference sequence). V lost 1 base and J 0 bases, leaving 10 bases between the germline ends. CDR3 loop: CSARGRVRSNQPQHF. Here the CDR3 DNA reads TGCAGTGCTAGAGGCAGGGTACGTAGCAATCAGCCCCAGCATTTT.

Of note for this clonotype: The germline gene is not matched at one end of the junction; a read error may be the cause. The chain has TRBV11-2 and TRBJ2-2; TRBD2 agrees at 10 bases. Germline V gives CDR1 SGHAT, CDR2 FQNNGV. The CDR3 sequence is 18 residues long. DNA for the CDR3: TGTGCCAGCAGATACCTAGCGGGAGTTCGTCCGGGCACCGGGGATCTGTTTTTT. It encodes CASRYLAGVRPGTGDLFF.

The V gene is TRBV28, the J gene TRBJ2-5; 8 positions agree with TRBD2. V was clipped by 4 bases and J by 5 bases; unmatched bases: 9. This CDR3 is 15 amino acids long. Germline assignment: CDR1 MDHEN and CDR2 SYDVKM. Here the CDR3 DNA reads TGTGCCAGCAGTTCGCCAGCGGGAGCGGCGGAGACCCAGTACTTC. Encoded protein: CASSSPAGAAETQYF.

The sample holds many counts of this clonotype. V and J are TRBV25-1 and TRBJ1-1, with a tentative D call TRBD1 (6 bases). V gave up 2 bases and J gave up 1 base, with 8 bases separating them. The CDR3 spans 14 residues. Germline values: CDR1 MGHDK, CDR2 SYGVNS. The CDR3 region is CASSEGQPNTEAFF. CDR3 nucleotide sequence: TGTGCCAGCAGTGAAGGACAGCCGAACACTGAAGCTTTCTTT. The whole variable domain, remainder taken from reference TRBV25-1 and TRBJ1-1, is EADIYQTPRYLVIGTGKKITLECSQTMGHDKMYWYQQDPGMELHLIHYSYGVNSTEKGDLSSESTVSRIRTEHFPLTLESARPSHTSQYLCASSEGQPNTEAFFGQGTRLTVV.

The chain couples TRBV12-3 or TRBV12-4 to TRBJ1-5, with a tentative D call TRBD1 (6 bases). V was cut by 6 bases and J by 5 bases, with 14 bases left in between. The CDR3 is made up of 14 amino acids. CDR3 DNA sequence: TGTGCCAGCAGCCTACAGGGATCGCATCAGCCCCAGCATTTT. This codes for CASSLQGSHQPQHF.

This clonotype was seen at least ten times. V and J are TRBV12-3 or TRBV12-4 and TRBJ2-3, with 12 bases fitting TRBD2. V dropped 6 bases and J dropped 6; count of bases not matched to a gene: 7. This CDR3 contains 15 residues. The CDR3 DNA sequence: TGTGCCAGCAGCCCACTAGCGGGAGGTTTGGATACGCAGTATTTT. Protein: CASSPLAGGLDTQYF.

This clonotype was detected only a few times. An end of the junction differs from the germline gene, which may be a read error. The V and J genes are TRBV7-2 and TRBJ2-5; D not resolved. CDR3 size: 13 residues. Germline CDR1 is SGHTA and CDR2 is FQGNSA. The CDR3 reads CSSRRGPRETQYF. The CDR3 nucleotides read TGTTCCAGCCGCCGCGGACCACGGGAGACCCAGTACTTC.

This clonotype was recorded many times. This chain uses TRBV27 with TRBJ2-5; TRBD2 is a possible D gene (5 bases). V gave up 2 bases and J gave up 0 bases, with 10 bases separating them. Germline-derived CDR1 and CDR2 are MNHEY and SMNVEV (reference sequence). The CDR3 has 15 amino acids. CDR3 in DNA: TGTGCCAGCAGTTTAGCAGGACTGTACCAAGAGACCCAGTACTTC. This gives the protein CASSLAGLYQETQYF.

In regard to this clonotype: A much more abundant neighbour one base away suggests this may be a read error. V and J are TRBV11-2 and TRBJ2-7, with TRBD2 matching over 7 bases. The CDR3 is 18 residues long. CDR1 is SGHAT and CDR2 is FQNNGV in the germline V gene. V shed 5 bases, J shed 2 bases, and the junction held 18 bases outside the gene matches. CDR3: CASSPAGPSGSVPYEQYF. Written as DNA, the CDR3 is TGTGCCAGCAGCCCGGCCGGGCCTAGCGGTTCCGTGCCCTACGAGCAGTACTTC.

This clonotype was counted at least ten times. For the CDR3, the DNA is TGTGCCAGCAGCCCTCGACTAGCGGAGACCCAAGAGACCCAGTACTTC. Amino acids: CASSPRLAETQETQYF. The chain has TRBV11-2 and TRBJ2-5, with 9 positions matching TRBD2. This CDR3 has 16 residues. Germline CDR1 SGHAT, CDR2 FQNNGV. V was clipped by 5 bases and J by 1 base; unmatched bases: 8.